This TCR beta chain was identified in a study of identical twins. The CDR3 loop spans 15 amino acids. Trimming took 0 bases from V and 7 from J; bases not matched to a gene: 3. CDR1 is MNHEY and CDR2 is SVGEGT in the germline V gene. Template switching supplied a universal primer site; unique molecular identifiers were carried on the cDNA. TCRdb passed the 5' RACE reads through MiXCR, listing each CDR3 protein once. The sample has around 650,000 distinct CDR3 sequences, 7.1% seen once; the top ten hold roughly 1.6%. This clonotype was picked up many times. These same data were also listed under a study on yellow fever vaccine responses in identical twins. That source notes: Twins reportedly had a vaccine T cell response that seemed partly convergent, partly personalized.

The genes are TRBV6-2 or TRBV6-3 and TRBJ2-5; 12 bases line up with TRBD2. This TCR was sampled from a woman younger than 30 in good health. The sample comprised PBMCs. Here the CDR3 reads CASSYSTSGSATQYF. CDR3 DNA: TGTGCCAGCAGTTACTCGACTAGCGGGAGTGCGACCCAGTACTTC.